The sequence of this TCR beta chain was determined in a study of cytomegalovirus exposure and HLA in healthy donors. This clone turned up a few times. This sample also contains other DNA sequences that code for the same CDR3. The PCR made use of 60 Vbeta and 13 Jbeta primers. Data came from immunoSEQ multiplex PCR; TCRdb stores just in-frame clones and leaves some out. The sample lists roughly 100,000 clones, roughly 70% occurring once. Sequencing input: PBMCs. The clonotype originates from a male donor in good health and CMV-seropositive.

The CDR3 is CASSPPGRSYEQYF. The CDR3 coding sequence is TGTGCCAGCAGCCCGCCCGGTCGTTCCTACGAGCAGTACTTC. The chain has TRBV28 and TRBJ2-7; D call uncertain. Germline V lookup: CDR1 MDHEN, CDR2 SYDVKM. The CDR3 contains 14 residues. V lost 6 bases and J lost 1, with 13 bases in between.